This TCR beta chain appears in the sequencing data of a study of blood T cell repertoires in COVID-19 (dated by TCRdb to the early 2020s). Context from the whole study: The collaborator samples originated in the United States, Italy and Spain and spanned the acute and convalescent phases of COVID-19. Deeply sampled blood TCRbeta repertoires from subjects exposed to, actively infected with, or recovered from COVID-19 were included in the dataset. Where available, HLA class I and class II types were obtained from metadata supplied by the sample provider rather than from assay-based typing. The material from the prospective study consisted of cDNA or gDNA derived from T cells, B-cell-depleted T cells, or PBMCs. The repertoires were made available in a free public database intended to serve as a resource for research on the immune response to SARS-CoV-2. A de-identified subject ID, COVID-19 status, age in years and sex were almost always included in the sample metadata. Samples were obtained from the ongoing ImmuneRACE study (first 160 participants) and from 1,254 subjects provided by 6 global collaborators.

The collaborating institutions used their own protocols to collect whole blood in K2EDTA tubes. For TCRbeta analysis, collaborator samples were shipped as frozen whole blood, as isolated PBMCs, or as DNA extracted from either sample type. The CDR3 numbers 13 residues from cysteine through phenylalanine. Just CDR3 DNA is preserved here, 39 bases in frame from base 1. The germline V gene encodes CDR1 MNHNS and CDR2 SASEGT. The trim is 2 bases for V and 2 bases for J, with a gap of 6 bases between the germline ends. The paper as a whole reports these results and caveats: The quantity of clinical and demographic metadata differed by source and by participant and was supplied without curation.

Concerning this clone itself: No antigen is known for it. Nothing much larger sits one base from this clone, and base qualities are not available.

TCRbeta CDR3 regions were amplified from genomic DNA using the immunoSEQ Assay, a bias-controlled multiplex PCR. As for the authors' bioinformatics: Nucleated cell counts per sample were estimated from amplification of reference gene primers within the assay. To quantify the absolute abundance of each unique TCRbeta CDR3 rearrangement, sequence reads were collapsed and filtered. Productive Simpson clonality was computed per sample as the square root of Simpson's diversity index over productive rearrangements. This immuneACCESS table, as held by TCRdb, lists in-frame sequences with V and J called but not all clones. Of the missing ones, under half trace to an unresolved V gene in checked studies; the others have no known cause. V and J calls and clone size are given by that table; D and trimming were obtained from the DNA. Counted in this sample were roughly 200,000 clones; around 83% of them appeared once. Approximately 8.6% of the sample belongs to the ten largest clones.

This receptor was taken from a man aged 35-49 years with active or convalescent COVID-19. The sequence is built from TRBV6-1 and TRBJ1-2; the D gene remains uncertain. The sequencing input was peripheral blood. This receptor has the CDR3 CASSEWQNYGYTF. The DNA is as follows: TGTGCCAGCAGTGAATGGCAGAACTATGGCTACACCTTC.